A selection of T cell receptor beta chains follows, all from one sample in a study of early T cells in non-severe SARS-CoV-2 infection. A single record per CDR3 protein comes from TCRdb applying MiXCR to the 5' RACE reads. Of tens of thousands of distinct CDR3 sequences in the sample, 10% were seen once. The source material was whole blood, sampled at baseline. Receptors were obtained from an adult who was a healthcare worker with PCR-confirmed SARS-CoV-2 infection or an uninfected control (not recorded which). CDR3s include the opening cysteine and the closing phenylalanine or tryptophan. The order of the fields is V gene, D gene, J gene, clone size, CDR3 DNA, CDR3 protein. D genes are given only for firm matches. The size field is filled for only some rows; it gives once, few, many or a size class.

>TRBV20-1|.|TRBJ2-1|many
TGCAGTGCTACACGGGACGCCCGGCGGGATGAGCAGTTCTTC
CSATRDARRDEQFF
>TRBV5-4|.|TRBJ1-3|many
TGTGCCAGCAGCTTGGACAGTGGCTCTGGAAACACCATATATTTT
CASSLDSGSGNTIYF
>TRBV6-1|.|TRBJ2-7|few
TGTGCCAGCACGCGGGCCTCCTACGAGCAGTACTTC
CASTRASYEQYF
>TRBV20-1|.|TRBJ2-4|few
TGCAGTGCTAGCGGTAGCCAATCGATTCAGTACTTC
CSASGSQSIQYF
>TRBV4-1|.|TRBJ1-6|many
TGCGCCAGCAGCCAAGATGGCCTAGGGTTCGGCTCCTATAATTCACCCCTCCACTTT
CASSQDGLGFGSYNSPLHF
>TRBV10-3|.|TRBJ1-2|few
TGTGCCATCAGTGAGTCCCAGGGCTATGGCTACACCTTC
CAISESQGYGYTF
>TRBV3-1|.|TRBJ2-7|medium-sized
TGTGCCAGCAGCCAAGAAGTTTGGGGATACGAGCAGTACTTC
CASSQEVWGYEQYF
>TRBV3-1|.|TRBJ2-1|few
TGTGCCAGCAGCCAAGTGGGTGGCTTCTATGAGCAGTTCTTC
CASSQVGGFYEQFF
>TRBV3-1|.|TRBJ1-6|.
TGTGCCAGCAGCACGCCGCAGGGGAATTCACCCCTCCACTTT
CASSTPQGNSPLHF
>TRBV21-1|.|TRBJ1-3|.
TGTGCCAGCAGCCAAGAGGGGTCCCCCAAACCCTCTGGAAACACCATATATTTT
CASSQEGSPKPSGNTIYF
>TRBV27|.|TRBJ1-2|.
TGTGCCAGCAGTCGGGGGGCGATTGACTATGGCTACACCTTC
CASSRGAIDYGYTF
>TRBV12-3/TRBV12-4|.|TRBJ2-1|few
TGTGCCAGCAGTTTCAGGGGGACTTACAATGAGCAGTTCTTC
CASSFRGTYNEQFF
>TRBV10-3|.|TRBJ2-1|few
TGTGCCACCTCATCAATGAGCAATGAGCAGTTCTTC
CATSSMSNEQFF
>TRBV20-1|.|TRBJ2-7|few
TGCAGTGCTAGTAGTGACACGGGCGAGCAGTACTTC
CSASSDTGEQYF
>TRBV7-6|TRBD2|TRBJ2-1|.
TGTGCAAGCTCTAGGGGCGGGAGTCACAATGAGCAGTTCTTC
CASSRGGSHNEQFF
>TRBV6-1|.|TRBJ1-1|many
TGTGCCAGCAGTGAAGCTCAGATGACTGAAGCTTTCTTT
CASSEAQMTEAFF
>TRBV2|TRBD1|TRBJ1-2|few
TGTGCCAGCGTAAGGGACAGGGGGCAATTTGGCTACACCTTC
CASVRDRGQFGYTF
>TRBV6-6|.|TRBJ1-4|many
TGTGCCAGCAAACAGGGTGTGGGTAATGAAAAACTGTTTTTT
CASKQGVGNEKLFF
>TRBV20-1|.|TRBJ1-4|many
TGCAGTGCTAGAGATGGGGGAAGTGAAAAACTGTTTTTT
CSARDGGSEKLFF
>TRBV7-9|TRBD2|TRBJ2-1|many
TGTGCCCGTTCCGCGGGGGGAACGGGTGAGCAGTTCTTC
CARSAGGTGEQFF
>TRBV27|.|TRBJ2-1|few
TGTGCCAGCAGTTCCCTTACCGGACAGAAGTTCTTC
CASSSLTGQKFF
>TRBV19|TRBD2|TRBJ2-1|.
TGTGCCAGTAGTATAGGGTCCCCTAGCGGGAGTAATAGGGCGGCAATATACAATGAGCAGTTCTTC
CASSIGSPSGSNRAAIYNEQFF
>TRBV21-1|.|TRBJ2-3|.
TGTGCCAGCAGCAAGGTGGGGGAGGATACGCAGTATTTT
CASSKVGEDTQYF
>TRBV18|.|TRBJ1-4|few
TGTGCCAGCTCACCCACCCCCGGCCGGGGGAATGAAAAACTGTTTTTT
CASSPTPGRGNEKLFF
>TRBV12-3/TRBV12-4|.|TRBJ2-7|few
TGTGCCAGCAGTTTATGGAGAGGCGAGCAGTACTTC
CASSLWRGEQYF
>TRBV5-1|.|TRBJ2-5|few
TGCGCCAGCAGCTTGGAGCTACAAGAGACCCAGTACTTC
CASSLELQETQYF
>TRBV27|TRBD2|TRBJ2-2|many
TGTGCCAGCAGTGCCGGGACTAGCGGGAGGACGGTCGGGGAGCTGTTTTTT
CASSAGTSGRTVGELFF
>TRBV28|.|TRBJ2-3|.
TGTGCCAGCAAATTTCCCTCTCTTAGCACAGATACGCAGTATTTT
CASKFPSLSTDTQYF
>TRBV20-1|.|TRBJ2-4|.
TGCAGTGCTCCCTCGGATCTAGCCAAAAACATTCAGTACTTC
CSAPSDLAKNIQYF
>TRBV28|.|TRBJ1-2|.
TGTGCCAGCATCCCGAGCAGCCTGGATGGCTACACCTTC
CASIPSSLDGYTF
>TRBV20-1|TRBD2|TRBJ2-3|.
TGCAGTGCTAGAGATCCCTGGACTAGCGGAAGCACAGATACGCAGTATTTT
CSARDPWTSGSTDTQYF
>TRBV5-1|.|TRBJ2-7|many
TGCGCCAGCAGCTGGGGAGCAGGGTTCACCTACGAGCAGTACTTC
CASSWGAGFTYEQYF
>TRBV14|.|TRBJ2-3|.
TGTGCCAGCAGCCAAAACTCAAACACAGATACGCAGTATTTT
CASSQNSNTDTQYF
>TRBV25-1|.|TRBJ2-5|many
TGTGCCAGCAGTGAGTTCGCCGGGAACGGAGAGACCCAGTACTTC
CASSEFAGNGETQYF
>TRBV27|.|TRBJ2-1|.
TGTGCCAGCAGTCATCCTCCCCCTACCTACAATGAGCAGTTCTTC
CASSHPPPTYNEQFF
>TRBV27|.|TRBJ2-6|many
TGTGCCAGCAGGCGACTGGACACCCTCTCTGGGGCCAACGTCCTGACTTTC
CASRRLDTLSGANVLTF
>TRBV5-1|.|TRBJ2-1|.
TGCGCCAGTCGACAGGCCGACCCTCACTACAATGAGCAGTTCTTC
CASRQADPHYNEQFF
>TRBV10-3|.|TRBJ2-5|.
TGTGCCATCAGGCAGGGGAACCAAGAGACCCAGTACTTC
CAIRQGNQETQYF
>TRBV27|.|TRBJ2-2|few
TGTGCCAGCAGTTTTAACAGGGTTTTACCGACCGGGGAGCTGTTTTTT
CASSFNRVLPTGELFF
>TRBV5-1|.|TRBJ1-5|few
TGCGCCAGCAGGGAGACCACAGATACGCAGCATTTT
CASRETTDTQHF
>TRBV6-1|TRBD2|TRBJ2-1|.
TGTGCCAGCAGTGGACTAGCGGGAGGGTATTGGTACAATGAGCAGTTCTTC
CASSGLAGGYWYNEQFF
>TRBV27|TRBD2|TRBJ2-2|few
TGTGCCAGCAGTTTCTCAGCGGGAGCCACCGGGGAGCTGTTTTTT
CASSFSAGATGELFF
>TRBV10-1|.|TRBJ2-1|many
TGCGCCACCACTCGGGCCGCGGGGAATGAGCAGTTCTTC
CATTRAAGNEQFF
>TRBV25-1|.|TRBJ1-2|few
TGTGCCAGCAGTGAACAGGGGTATGGCTACACCTTC
CASSEQGYGYTF
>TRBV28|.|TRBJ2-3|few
TGTGCCAGCAGTTTGAAGTCCCCAGATACGCAGTATTTT
CASSLKSPDTQYF
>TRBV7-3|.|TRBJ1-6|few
TGTGCCAGCAGCTTAGGGGTCGGGAATTCACCCCTCCACTTT
CASSLGVGNSPLHF
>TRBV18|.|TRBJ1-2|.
TGTGCCAGCTCACGACTACAGGGAAACTATGGCTACACCTTC
CASSRLQGNYGYTF
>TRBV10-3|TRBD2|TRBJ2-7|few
TGTGCCATCAGTTCCCCCCGGACTAGTCCCTACGAGCAGTACTTC
CAISSPRTSPYEQYF